The rows below give T cell receptor beta chains drawn from one sample of a study of blood T cell repertoires in COVID-19. Repertoires were generated with immunoSEQ multiplex PCR, while TCRdb's copy carries only in-frame clones and drops some. The data hold some 190,000 clones, with 80% to 90% observed a single time. The sample taken for sequencing was peripheral blood. The source is a human donor in a cohort sampled during active COVID-19. The CDR3 runs from the conserved cysteine through the conserved F or W. The D gene is left open where the match is weak. Size values are once, few and many counts, or a class for expanded clones, and some rows have none.

j_call: TRBJ1-3
d_call: -
clone_size: few
v_call: TRBV9
cdr3_nt: TGTGCCAGCAACCAGGGGAGAGGAAACACCATATATTTT
cdr3_aa: CASNQGRGNTIYF

j_call: TRBJ1-2
d_call: TRBD1
clone_size: once
v_call: TRBV28
cdr3_nt: TGTGCCACCAGGGAGGGACAGGGGGTAGGAGGCTACACCTTC
cdr3_aa: CATREGQGVGGYTF

j_call: TRBJ2-7
d_call: TRBD2
clone_size: -
v_call: TRBV9
cdr3_nt: TGTGCCAGCAGCCTCGGACTAGCGGGAACCTACGAGCAGTACTTC
cdr3_aa: CASSLGLAGTYEQYF

j_call: TRBJ1-5
d_call: TRBD1
clone_size: -
v_call: TRBV2
cdr3_nt: TGTGCCAGTAGACAGGGCGCCACTCAGCCCCAGCATTTT
cdr3_aa: CASRQGATQPQHF

j_call: TRBJ2-1
d_call: -
clone_size: once
v_call: TRBV29-1
cdr3_nt: TGCAGCGTTGCCAGACAGTACAATGAGCAGTTCTTC
cdr3_aa: CSVARQYNEQFF

j_call: TRBJ1-6
d_call: TRBD1
clone_size: once
v_call: TRBV28
cdr3_nt: TGTGCCACCGGGACAGGGGGTTGGAGATCCTATAATTCACCCCTCCACTTT
cdr3_aa: CATGTGGWRSYNSPLHF

j_call: TRBJ2-6
d_call: -
clone_size: -
v_call: TRBV5-1
cdr3_nt: TGCGCCAGCAGCCACGGGGGGCCTGGGGCCAACGTCCTGACTTTC
cdr3_aa: CASSHGGPGANVLTF

j_call: TRBJ2-1
d_call: -
clone_size: -
v_call: TRBV6-2/TRBV6-3
cdr3_nt: TGTGCCAGCAGTTCCGTATACGATCTACAGGGAACCTACAATGAGCAGTTCTTC
cdr3_aa: CASSSVYDLQGTYNEQFF

j_call: TRBJ2-3
d_call: -
clone_size: -
v_call: TRBV19
cdr3_nt: TGTGCCAGAACCAATCCGGCAGATACGCAGTATTTT
cdr3_aa: CARTNPADTQYF

j_call: TRBJ2-3
d_call: TRBD2
clone_size: once
v_call: TRBV5-1
cdr3_nt: TGCGCCAGCAGCAAGGGACTAGCGGGAGACACAGATACGCAGTATTTT
cdr3_aa: CASSKGLAGDTDTQYF

j_call: TRBJ2-3
d_call: TRBD2
clone_size: -
v_call: TRBV10-3
cdr3_nt: TGTGCCATCAGTGAGTCGACTAGCGCTAGCACAGATACGCAGTATTTT
cdr3_aa: CAISESTSASTDTQYF

j_call: TRBJ2-7
d_call: TRBD2
clone_size: -
v_call: TRBV5-4
cdr3_nt: TGTGCCAGCAGCCCCGGGGGGGTATCCTACGAGCAGTACTTC
cdr3_aa: CASSPGGVSYEQYF

j_call: TRBJ2-7
d_call: -
clone_size: -
v_call: TRBV28
cdr3_nt: TGTGCCAGCAGGTTTCGGACAGTCTCCTACGAGCAGTACTTC
cdr3_aa: CASRFRTVSYEQYF

j_call: TRBJ2-5
d_call: TRBD2
clone_size: -
v_call: TRBV24-1
cdr3_nt: TGTGCCACCAGTGATCTATCGACGGGACTAGGGCTTCAAGAGACCCAGTACTTC
cdr3_aa: CATSDLSTGLGLQETQYF

j_call: TRBJ1-6
d_call: -
clone_size: -
v_call: TRBV11-2
cdr3_nt: TGTGCCAGCAGCACCTCCGACCAGGATAATTCACCCCTCCACTTT
cdr3_aa: CASSTSDQDNSPLHF

j_call: TRBJ2-2
d_call: TRBD1
clone_size: -
v_call: TRBV5-1
cdr3_nt: TGCGCCAGCAGCGTGGGACAGGGGGCGAACACCGGGGAGCTGTTTTTT
cdr3_aa: CASSVGQGANTGELFF

j_call: TRBJ2-2
d_call: -
clone_size: -
v_call: TRBV5-6
cdr3_nt: TGTGCCAGCAGATCAGAGAACACCGGGGAGCTGTTTTTT
cdr3_aa: CASRSENTGELFF

j_call: TRBJ2-1
d_call: TRBD2
clone_size: few
v_call: TRBV27
cdr3_nt: TGTGCCAGCAGTTTTATGGGACTAGAAGGGGGTGAGCAGTTCTTC
cdr3_aa: CASSFMGLEGGEQFF

j_call: TRBJ2-2
d_call: -
clone_size: -
v_call: TRBV5-1
cdr3_nt: TGCGCCAGCAGCTTAGACAGCCCGAACACCGGGGAGCTGTTTTTT
cdr3_aa: CASSLDSPNTGELFF

j_call: TRBJ2-5
d_call: TRBD1
clone_size: -
v_call: TRBV6-1
cdr3_nt: TGTGCCAGCAGTGAGATCTGGACAGGGGGTCAAGAGACCCAGTACTTC
cdr3_aa: CASSEIWTGGQETQYF

j_call: TRBJ2-1
d_call: TRBD1
clone_size: -
v_call: TRBV7-2
cdr3_nt: TGTGCCAGCAGCACGCACAGGGGTGACAATGAGCAGTTCTTC
cdr3_aa: CASSTHRGDNEQFF

j_call: TRBJ2-1
d_call: -
clone_size: -
v_call: TRBV5-1
cdr3_nt: TGCGCCAGCAGCTTGAAGGGGTACAATGAGCAGTTCTTC
cdr3_aa: CASSLKGYNEQFF

j_call: TRBJ2-7
d_call: TRBD2
clone_size: -
v_call: TRBV14
cdr3_nt: TGTGCCAGCAGCCAAGAACCATTAGCGGGACGGGAGCAGTACTTC
cdr3_aa: CASSQEPLAGREQYF

j_call: TRBJ1-5
d_call: -
clone_size: -
v_call: TRBV19
cdr3_nt: TGTGCCAGCGACCCCGGGGGGGGTAGGATGCCCCAGCATTTT
cdr3_aa: CASDPGGGRMPQHF

j_call: TRBJ1-5
d_call: -
clone_size: -
v_call: TRBV12-3/TRBV12-4
cdr3_nt: TGTGCCAGCAGGAGACAGCAGAATCAGCCCCAGCATTTT
cdr3_aa: CASRRQQNQPQHF

j_call: TRBJ2-3
d_call: -
clone_size: -
v_call: TRBV10-3
cdr3_nt: TGTGCCATCAGTGACTTCCAGACAGGAACAAGCACAGATACGCAGTATTTT
cdr3_aa: CAISDFQTGTSTDTQYF

j_call: TRBJ1-5
d_call: -
clone_size: -
v_call: TRBV4-2
cdr3_nt: TGTGCCAGCAGCCAAGGACAGGTCGGCAATCAGCCCCAGCATTTT
cdr3_aa: CASSQGQVGNQPQHF

j_call: TRBJ2-1
d_call: TRBD2
clone_size: -
v_call: TRBV19
cdr3_nt: TGTGCCAGTCAGACTAGCGGGGGAAGCTCCTACAATGAGCAGTTCTTC
cdr3_aa: CASQTSGGSSYNEQFF

j_call: TRBJ2-3
d_call: -
clone_size: -
v_call: TRBV5-1
cdr3_nt: TGCGCCAGCAGCCTTTACAGTAGCACAGATACGCAGTATTTT
cdr3_aa: CASSLYSSTDTQYF

j_call: TRBJ2-7
d_call: -
clone_size: -
v_call: TRBV5-4
cdr3_nt: TGTGCCAGCAGCTTAGATTTAAGCGGTACAATCTACGAGCAGTACTTC
cdr3_aa: CASSLDLSGTIYEQYF

j_call: TRBJ2-3
d_call: -
clone_size: once
v_call: TRBV9
cdr3_nt: TGTGCCAGCAGCCCCTCTGGAGGGATTGGAACAACACCAGATACGCAGTATTTT
cdr3_aa: CASSPSGGIGTTPDTQYF

j_call: TRBJ1-2
d_call: -
clone_size: -
v_call: TRBV5-1
cdr3_nt: TGCGCCAGCAGCTTGGACGGCGGGGAGGCCTATGGCTACACCTTC
cdr3_aa: CASSLDGGEAYGYTF

j_call: TRBJ2-3
d_call: TRBD2
clone_size: -
v_call: TRBV5-1
cdr3_nt: TGCGCCAGCGGGAGGGCCGATTTCACAGATACGCAGTATTTT
cdr3_aa: CASGRADFTDTQYF

j_call: TRBJ2-5
d_call: -
clone_size: -
v_call: TRBV15
cdr3_nt: TGTGCCACCAGCAGAGCTGAGTGGTCCCAGTACTTC
cdr3_aa: CATSRAEWSQYF

j_call: TRBJ2-5
d_call: TRBD1
clone_size: -
v_call: TRBV7-9
cdr3_nt: TGTGCCAGCAGCTTAGTGACCGGGACAGGGCAAGAGACCCAGTACTTC
cdr3_aa: CASSLVTGTGQETQYF

j_call: TRBJ2-6
d_call: -
clone_size: -
v_call: TRBV2
cdr3_nt: TGTGCCAGCCGACCACAGGGAAGTTCTGGGGCCAACGTCCTGACTTTC
cdr3_aa: CASRPQGSSGANVLTF

j_call: TRBJ1-1
d_call: TRBD1
clone_size: -
v_call: TRBV18
cdr3_nt: TGTGCCAGCTCACCTAGACAGGGTAGTTCAGAAGCTTTCTTT
cdr3_aa: CASSPRQGSSEAFF

j_call: TRBJ1-2
d_call: TRBD1
clone_size: -
v_call: TRBV5-1
cdr3_nt: TGCGCCAGCAGCTTGGAGAGGACAGGGGGCTACACCTTC
cdr3_aa: CASSLERTGGYTF

j_call: TRBJ2-2
d_call: TRBD2
clone_size: -
v_call: TRBV7-7
cdr3_nt: TGTGCTAGCAGCTTAGGGTTTGGCGGGAGGAACACCGGGGAGCTGTTTTTT
cdr3_aa: CASSLGFGGRNTGELFF

j_call: TRBJ2-5
d_call: TRBD2
clone_size: once
v_call: TRBV10-3
cdr3_nt: TGTGCCACATCCCCGGCTAGCGGGGTGCAAGAGACCCAGTACTTC
cdr3_aa: CATSPASGVQETQYF

j_call: TRBJ1-6
d_call: -
clone_size: -
v_call: TRBV7-9
cdr3_nt: TGTGCCAGCAGCTTCCAGGGCTCCTATAATTCACCCCTCCACTTT
cdr3_aa: CASSFQGSYNSPLHF

j_call: TRBJ1-5
d_call: TRBD1
clone_size: -
v_call: TRBV25-1
cdr3_nt: TGTGCCACCGGGACAGGGGCCCAGCCCCAGCATTTT
cdr3_aa: CATGTGAQPQHF

j_call: TRBJ1-4
d_call: TRBD1
clone_size: -
v_call: TRBV18
cdr3_nt: TGTGCCAGCTCACCCGAGACAGGGACTAATGAAAAACTGTTTTTT
cdr3_aa: CASSPETGTNEKLFF

j_call: TRBJ1-6
d_call: -
clone_size: -
v_call: TRBV28
cdr3_nt: TGTGCCAGCAGTCCGCGCCGAGGGTCGCCAAATTCACCCCTCCACTTT
cdr3_aa: CASSPRRGSPNSPLHF

j_call: TRBJ2-4
d_call: TRBD2
clone_size: -
v_call: TRBV7-2
cdr3_nt: TGTGCCAGCAGCGTAGGCCTGGGAGCGGGAGGTGTTCAGTACTTC
cdr3_aa: CASSVGLGAGGVQYF

j_call: TRBJ1-4
d_call: TRBD1
clone_size: few
v_call: TRBV28
cdr3_nt: TGTGCCAGCAGTTTTGCTTCGGGACAGGGTTTGGTTGAAAAACTGTTTTTT
cdr3_aa: CASSFASGQGLVEKLFF

j_call: TRBJ1-2
d_call: TRBD1
clone_size: -
v_call: TRBV27
cdr3_nt: TGTGCCAGCAGTTCCAACCCCGGACAGGGGCTCTACTATGGCTACACCTTC
cdr3_aa: CASSSNPGQGLYYGYTF

j_call: TRBJ1-1
d_call: TRBD1
clone_size: -
v_call: TRBV5-1
cdr3_nt: TGCGCCAGCAGCCTGGGGACAGGGTGGCCCACTGAAGCTTTCTTT
cdr3_aa: CASSLGTGWPTEAFF

j_call: TRBJ1-6
d_call: -
clone_size: few
v_call: TRBV11-2
cdr3_nt: TGTGCCAGCAGCCCTACGCAGGGTCTGACACCCCTCCACTTT
cdr3_aa: CASSPTQGLTPLHF

j_call: TRBJ2-7
d_call: -
clone_size: -
v_call: TRBV20-1
cdr3_nt: TGCAGTGCTCCTAGCGTCTACGAGCAGTACTTC
cdr3_aa: CSAPSVYEQYF

j_call: TRBJ2-3
d_call: -
clone_size: -
v_call: TRBV7-2
cdr3_nt: TGTGCCACCCTCGAGACAGATACGCAGTATTTT
cdr3_aa: CATLETDTQYF

j_call: TRBJ1-1
d_call: -
clone_size: -
v_call: TRBV29-1
cdr3_nt: TGCAGCGTTGGTCGTTTTTTGAACACTGAAGCTTTCTTT
cdr3_aa: CSVGRFLNTEAFF

j_call: TRBJ2-3
d_call: -
clone_size: -
v_call: TRBV6-1
cdr3_nt: TGTGCCAGCAGTGAAGGCGACTACCAAGATACGCAGTATTTT
cdr3_aa: CASSEGDYQDTQYF

j_call: TRBJ2-1
d_call: -
clone_size: -
v_call: TRBV2
cdr3_nt: TGTGCCAGCAGTTCGGGTCCCTACAATGAGCAGTTCTTC
cdr3_aa: CASSSGPYNEQFF